This T cell receptor (beta chain) was sequenced for a study of T cell changes during pregnancy in multiple sclerosis. CDR3 size: 15 residues. Germline V gene data show CDR1 as LGHNA and CDR2 as YNFKEQ. V dropped 0 bases and J dropped 8 bases, with 16 bases sitting between them. The table lists this clone with many counts. The assay was immunoSEQ multiplex PCR, and TCRdb's table has in-frame clones only and misses some. The sample shows 20,000 to 25,000 clones, around four fifths of them seen only once. The receptor comes from a female donor in good health, enrolled as a control in a pregnancy study. This chain links TRBV4-2 with TRBJ1-1; maybe TRBD1 (5 bases). The source was CD8+ T cells from peripheral blood mononuclear cells, collected in the first trimester of pregnancy. CDR3 residues: CASSQEEGGVFEAFF. In DNA, the CDR3 is TGTGCCAGCAGCCAAGAGGAGGGAGGGGTGTTCGAAGCTTTCTTT.